Following are 22 T cell receptor beta chains from one sample sequenced in a study of T cell responses to AZD1222 COVID-19 vaccine. TCRdb's copy holds only in-frame clones and misses some; the assay was immunoSEQ multiplex PCR. The sample holds about 97,000 clones, about 88% seen once. The sample here was peripheral blood, taken on day 0 of AZD1222 vaccination. These receptors were collected from an adult in good health.

At least ten counts were recorded for this clone. This sequence joins TRBV6-2 or TRBV6-3 and TRBJ2-1; D unresolved. Trimming shortened V by 5 bases and J by 4 bases, and 9 bases separated the two germline ends. Germline V gene data show CDR1 as MNHEY and CDR2 as SVGEGT. CDR3 length equals 13 residues. CDR3 nucleotides: TGTGCCAGCAGTCAGACGGAATACAATGAGCAGTTCTTC. Protein: CASSQTEYNEQFF.

The CDR3 reads CASSPHGKSYEQYF. CDR3 DNA sequence: TGTGCCAGCAGTCCGCACGGGAAGTCCTACGAGCAGTACTTC. V is TRBV28 and J is TRBJ2-7, with D perhaps TRBD2 (5 bases). This CDR3 is 14 amino acids long. Trimming removed 5 bases at V and 1 base at J, with 12 bases between. Germline loops: CDR1 MDHEN, CDR2 SYDVKM.

In this sample, this clone turned up a few times. V gene TRBV9 combines with J gene TRBJ1-5; D may be TRBD1 (6 bases). Germline lookup yields CDR1 SGDLS and CDR2 YYNGEE. The CDR3 spans 13 residues. V was trimmed by 3 bases and J by 6 bases, leaving 10 bases between them. For the CDR3, the DNA is TGTGCCAGCAGCGAGGGGGGGACTCAGCCCCAGCATTTT. The encoded protein is CASSEGGTQPQHF.

This rearrangement joins TRBV28 to TRBJ1-2; TRBD1 is a possible D gene (5 bases). Germline V gene sequence: CDR1 MDHEN, CDR2 SYDVKM. The CDR3 spans 13 residues. V shed 5 bases and J shed 7 bases, with 14 bases lying between them. The CDR3 DNA sequence: TGTGCCAGCAGTGGTGGGACGGTGAGTGGCTACACCTTC. Its protein product is CASSGGTVSGYTF.

In this sample, this clone turned up once. The rearrangement joins TRBV7-2 to TRBJ2-5, with 7 bases aligning to TRBD2. The J segment lost 3 bases and the V segment lost 11 bases, leaving 12 bases of the junction unmatched. The germline V gene encodes CDR1 SGHTA and CDR2 FQGNSA. The CDR3 contains 14 residues. CDR3 coding DNA: TGTGCCCCTCACCCGGGACTAAAGAAAGAGACCCAGTACTTC. Its translation is CAPHPGLKKETQYF.

A remark on this clone: The same CDR3 can be traced to other DNA sequences in this sample. This chain joins TRBV6-1 and TRBJ1-1, with D maybe TRBD1 (5 bases). Germline V lookup: CDR1 MNHNS, CDR2 SASEGT. Deletions cut 0 bases from V and 4 bases from J, with 12 bases between. The CDR3 covers 15 residues. The CDR3 protein is CASSEAGGRGTEAFF. The CDR3 DNA follows: TGTGCCAGCAGTGAAGCCGGGGGGAGGGGCACTGAAGCTTTCTTT.

The V and J genes are TRBV24-1 and TRBJ1-1; no reliable D call. V was shortened by 3 bases and J by 5 bases, with 12 bases between the two germline ends. Germline V gene sequence: CDR1 KGHDR, CDR2 SFDVKD. The CDR3 extends over 14 amino acids. The CDR3 here is CATSDGGLGTEAFF. The CDR3 region has the DNA TGTGCCACCAGTGATGGAGGGTTGGGTACTGAAGCTTTCTTT.

The chain links TRBV19 to TRBJ1-1; no reliable D call. The CDR3 has 11 residues. Germline V CDR1 and CDR2: LNHDA, SQIVND (reference sequence). Trimming shortened V by 6 bases and J by 2 bases, and 4 bases separated the two germline ends. Written as DNA, the CDR3 is TGTGCCAGTAGGATCAACACTGAAGCTTTCTTT. This sequence encodes CASRINTEAFF.

CDR3 in DNA: TGCGCCAGCAGCCAAGCTGCGACAGGGGTTTCCTACAAAGCTTTCTTT. Protein sequence: CASSQAATGVSYKAFF. The V call is TRBV4-1, the J call TRBJ1-1, with TRBD1 matching 8 bases. Germline loops: CDR1 MGHRA, CDR2 YSYEKL. V dropped 1 base and J dropped 9; count of bases not matched to a gene: 13. This CDR3 contains 16 residues.

V usage is TRBV30 and J usage is TRBJ1-4; D is uncertain. CDR1 and CDR2 (germline): GTSNPN, SVGIG (reference sequence). The V end was cut by 0 bases, the J end by 2 bases, with 10 bases between. This CDR3 has 15 residues. The CDR3 sequence: CAWSVLGFTNEKLFF. The CDR3 nucleotides are TGTGCCTGGAGTGTATTAGGATTCACTAATGAAAAACTGTTTTTT.

This sequence joins TRBV7-9 and TRBJ1-5; D remains unclear. The CDR3 runs 16 residues. CDR1 SEHNR and CDR2 FQNEAQ come from the germline V gene (reference sequence). The germline V and J ends were trimmed by 2 bases and 4 bases, with 15 bases remaining between them. The CDR3, as DNA: TGTGCCAGCAGCTTAAAGGCGGCACATTGGAATCAGCCCCAGCATTTT. Its translation: CASSLKAAHWNQPQHF.

This clone is medium-sized (0.01 to 0.1%) in the sample. The rearrangement uses TRBV6-5 and TRBJ1-1, with unresolved D. V dropped 6 bases and J dropped 4 bases, with 12 bases sitting between them. In germline, CDR1 is MNHEY, CDR2 SVGAGI. The CDR3 consists of 13 residues. The CDR3 DNA is TGTGCCAGCAGACAACGGGAGGGCACTGAAGCTTTCTTT. This gives the protein CASRQREGTEAFF.

The chain is built from TRBV2 and TRBJ2-1; D gene ambiguous. CDR1 and CDR2 (germline): SNHLY, FYNNEI. V was clipped by 5 bases and J by 7 bases, with 3 bases between them. The CDR3 length is 10 residues. CDR3 region: CASSRNEQFF. CDR3 nucleotide sequence: TGTGCCAGCAGTAGAAATGAGCAGTTCTTC.

The chain recombines TRBV3-1 (or the pseudogene TRBV3-2) with TRBJ2-1, with D possibly being TRBD2 (6 bases). Looked up from germline, CDR1 is LGHDT and CDR2 is YNNKEL (reference sequence). V lost 8 bases and J lost 4, with 15 bases in between. The CDR3 consists of 14 residues. The chain's CDR3 is CASGPRGRYNEQFF. CDR3 coding DNA: TGTGCCAGCGGCCCGCGGGGCAGATACAATGAGCAGTTCTTC.

J is TRBJ2-3 and V is TRBV9, with D possibly matching TRBD1 (6 bases). CDR1 and CDR2 (germline): SGDLS, YYNGEE. The CDR3 runs 14 residues. With 3 bases removed from V and 2 bases from J, the gap between germline ends came to 10 bases. CDR3 bases: TGTGCCAGCAGCGGGGGGACAAACACAGATACGCAGTATTTT. It codes for CASSGGTNTDTQYF. The complete variable domain, with remaining parts taken from reference TRBV9 and TRBJ2-3, reads DSGVTQTPKHLITATGQRVTLRCSPRSGDLSVYWYQQSLDQGLQFLIQYYNGEERAKGNILERFSAQQFPDLHSELNLSSLELGDSALYFCASSGGTNTDTQYFGPGTRLTVL.

The chain combines TRBV6-1 with TRBJ2-7; TRBD2 is a possible D gene (6 bases). Germline V gene data show CDR1 as MNHNS and CDR2 as SASEGT. Between the trimmed V and J ends, which lost 3 bases and 9 bases, there was a span of 12 bases. The CDR3 sequence is 12 residues long. The CDR3 DNA sequence: TGTGCCAGCAGTGAGGCCGGGACTGGGCAGTACTTC. It is translated as CASSEAGTGQYF.

J is TRBJ2-3 and V is TRBV5-5; the D is unclear. Germline V gene data show CDR1 as SGHKS and CDR2 as YYEKEE (reference sequence). The CDR3 is 14 residues long. Trimming removed 0 bases from V and 6 bases from J, with 11 bases in between. The CDR3 nucleotides are TGTGCCAGCAGCTTGGCCAACTTGGGGGATACGCAGTATTTT. Residues: CASSLANLGDTQYF.

The chain has TRBV30 and TRBJ1-2; no definite D call. There are 15 residues in the CDR3. The germline CDR1 and CDR2 sequences are GTSNPN and SVGIG (reference sequence). V was trimmed by 1 base and J by 4 bases, leaving 16 bases between them. In DNA form, the CDR3 reads TGTGCCTGGAGTGATTACCTCTTCCTACGCTATGGCTACACCTTC. Its protein product is CAWSDYLFLRYGYTF.

This clone was seen a handful of times. The J gene is TRBJ2-5, the V gene TRBV6-5; tentatively, D is TRBD2 (5 bases). This CDR3 has 15 residues. The V and J ends lost 5 bases and 5 bases respectively, with 18 bases between them. Germline loops: CDR1 MNHEY, CDR2 SVGAGI. The CDR3 loop reads CASSRELSVRETQYF. Here the CDR3 DNA reads TGTGCCAGCAGTCGGGAACTGTCCGTGCGGGAGACCCAGTACTTC.

The sample holds a few counts of this clone. This chain joins TRBV4-1 and TRBJ2-2; D remains unclear. Between the trimmed V and J ends, which lost 2 bases and 0 bases, there was a span of 7 bases. The CDR3 loop spans 15 amino acids. Germline CDR1 and CDR2: MGHRA and YSYEKL. The CDR3 region has the DNA TGCGCCAGCAGCCAAATCGACTCGAACACCGGGGAGCTGTTTTTT. Protein sequence: CASSQIDSNTGELFF.

V is TRBV19 and J is TRBJ1-5; D unclear. The CDR3 has 16 residues. V was clipped by 4 bases and J by 0 bases, with 13 bases between them. Germline loops: CDR1 LNHDA, CDR2 SQIVND (reference sequence). For the CDR3, the DNA is TGTGCCAGTAGTACGTATCGACGGAATAGCAATCAGCCCCAGCATTTT. Amino acid sequence: CASSTYRRNSNQPQHF. The complete variable domain, with remaining parts taken from reference TRBV19 and TRBJ1-5, reads DGGITQSPKYLFRKEGQNVTLSCEQNLNHDAMYWYRQDPGQGLRLIYYSQIVNDFQKGDIAEGYSVSREKKESFPLTVTSAQKNPTAFYLCASSTYRRNSNQPQHFGDGTRLSIL.

The chain is built from TRBV5-6 and TRBJ2-6; D not resolved. V lost 3 bases and J lost 5, with 12 bases in between. The CDR3 loop spans 15 amino acids. Germline lookup yields CDR1 SGHDT and CDR2 YYEEEE. The CDR3 nucleotides are TGTGCCAGCAGCTCCGGGCCTGGAAGGGCCAACGTCCTGACTTTC. Protein product: CASSSGPGRANVLTF.